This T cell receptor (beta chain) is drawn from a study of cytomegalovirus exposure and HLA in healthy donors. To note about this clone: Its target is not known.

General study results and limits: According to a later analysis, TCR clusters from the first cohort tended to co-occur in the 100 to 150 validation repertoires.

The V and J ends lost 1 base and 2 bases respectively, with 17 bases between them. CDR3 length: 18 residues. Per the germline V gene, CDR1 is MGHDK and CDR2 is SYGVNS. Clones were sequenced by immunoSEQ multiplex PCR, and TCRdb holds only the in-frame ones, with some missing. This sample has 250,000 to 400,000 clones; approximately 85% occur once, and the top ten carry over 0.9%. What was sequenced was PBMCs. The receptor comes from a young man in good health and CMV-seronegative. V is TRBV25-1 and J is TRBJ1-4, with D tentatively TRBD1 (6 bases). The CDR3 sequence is CASSEFAGALGTNEKLFF. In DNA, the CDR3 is TGTGCCAGCAGTGAATTCGCGGGGGCTCTCGGGACTAATGAAAAACTGTTTTTT.